This is a list of T cell receptor beta chains from one sample in a study of beta chain features in type 1 diabetes. Sequencing was performed with immunoSEQ multiplex PCR; in TCRdb, only in-frame clones are kept and a portion is missing. The table records hundreds of thousands of clones, 15% to 19% of them present only once. Sample: naive CD4+ T cells from blood. The receptors were sampled from a man aged 18 to 35 in good health. Both conserved end residues are part of each CDR3. Each record gives: clone size, D gene, J gene, V gene, CDR3 protein, CDR3 DNA. The D gene is left open where the match is weak. Size values are once, few and many counts, or a class for expanded clones, and some rows have none.

few TRBD2 TRBJ2-1 TRBV11-2 CASSASGPYNEQFF TGTGCCAGCAGCGCTAGCGGGCCCTACAATGAGCAGTTCTTC
- - TRBJ2-1 TRBV7-3 CASSAQQGSYNEQFF TGTGCCAGCAGCGCCCAACAGGGCTCCTACAATGAGCAGTTCTTC
- - TRBJ2-3 TRBV7-2 CASSLGLAFDTQYF TGTGCCAGCAGCTTGGGCCTAGCTTTCGATACGCAGTATTTT
few - TRBJ1-2 TRBV15 CATSRPDSANYGYTF TGTGCCACCAGCAGGCCGGACAGTGCTAACTATGGCTACACCTTC
few - TRBJ1-2 TRBV5-1 CASSLHTGNYGYTF TGCGCCAGCAGCCTTCATACAGGGAACTATGGCTACACCTTC
- - TRBJ1-3 TRBV30 CAWAGLAVSGNTIYF TGTGCCTGGGCCGGGCTGGCAGTCTCTGGAAACACCATATATTTT
- - TRBJ2-5 TRBV7-8 CASSFSYRTLQETQYF TGTGCCAGCAGCTTTAGTTACAGGACTCTTCAAGAGACCCAGTACTTC
- - TRBJ2-7 TRBV7-2 CASSLVQGGEQYF TGTGCCAGCAGCTTAGTACAGGGTGGTGAGCAGTACTTC
few - TRBJ1-1 TRBV11-2 CASSSFWENTEAFF TGTGCCAGCAGCTCCTTCTGGGAGAACACTGAAGCTTTCTTT
- TRBD1 TRBJ1-2 TRBV4-1 CASSQPGQGSYGYTF TGCGCCAGCAGCCAACCGGGACAGGGTTCCTATGGCTACACCTTC
many TRBD1 TRBJ2-7 TRBV13 CASSLVRDRLSYEQYF TGTGCCAGCAGCTTAGTGAGGGACAGGCTATCCTACGAGCAGTACTTC
few - TRBJ2-1 TRBV7-9 CASSLIGGLGGPPFF TGTGCCAGCAGCTTAATTGGGGGCCTAGGAGGCCCCCCGTTCTTC
few - TRBJ2-7 TRBV7-2 CASSPEGWGSYEQYF TGTGCCAGCAGCCCGGAGGGGTGGGGCTCCTACGAGCAGTACTTC
few - TRBJ1-3 TRBV15 CATSPLGGVRGGNTIYF TGTGCCACCAGCCCTCTCGGCGGGGTTCGTGGTGGAAACACCATATATTTT
few TRBD1 TRBJ1-2 TRBV7-2 CASRKDRGDGYTF TGTGCCAGCAGAAAGGACAGGGGGGATGGCTACACCTTC
- - TRBJ2-1 TRBV5-1 CASSLGRVNEQFF TGCGCCAGCAGCTTGGGCAGGGTCAATGAGCAGTTCTTC
- TRBD1 TRBJ1-2 TRBV9 CASSVGDRREYGYTF TGTGCCAGCAGCGTAGGGGACAGGCGAGAATATGGCTACACCTTC
- TRBD1 TRBJ1-1 TRBV19 CASSTPGQGLTEAFF TGTGCCAGTAGTACACCGGGACAGGGTCTAACTGAAGCTTTCTTT
- TRBD2 TRBJ2-1 TRBV7-3 CASSSMAGLAGNNEQFF TGTGCCAGCAGCTCAATGGCAGGACTAGCGGGGAACAATGAGCAGTTCTTC
few TRBD1 TRBJ2-2 TRBV10-3 CAITRQGNTGELFF TGTGCCATCACCCGACAGGGGAACACCGGGGAGCTGTTTTTT
few - TRBJ2-3 TRBV2 CASSLSQYF TGTGCCAGCAGCCTGTCGCAGTATTTT
- - TRBJ2-7 TRBV18 CASSRAGVPVYEQYF TGTGCCAGCTCACGCGCTGGGGTGCCGGTCTACGAGCAGTACTTC
few TRBD1 TRBJ2-7 TRBV18 CASSPLGQGNSGEQYF TGTGCCAGCTCACCCCTGGGACAGGGGAATTCGGGCGAGCAGTACTTC
- TRBD1 TRBJ2-2 TRBV4-3 CASRGQGANGELFF TGCGCCAGCAGGGGACAGGGGGCAAACGGGGAGCTGTTTTTT
few - TRBJ2-3 TRBV18 CASSPGQGTQYF TGTGCCAGCTCACCAGGGCAGGGTACGCAGTATTTT
- - TRBJ2-5 TRBV9 CASSPRQGSDQETQYF TGTGCCAGCAGCCCTCGCCAAGGGTCTGACCAAGAGACCCAGTACTTC
few TRBD1 TRBJ2-3 TRBV7-3 CASSFHGQGTDTQYF TGTGCCAGCAGCTTCCATGGACAGGGAACAGATACGCAGTATTTT
few - TRBJ1-6 TRBV15 CATSRDQRRTSPLHF TGTGCCACCAGCAGAGATCAGCGCAGGACGTCACCCCTCCACTTT
few TRBD1 TRBJ2-3 TRBV14 CASSHGTDRGRTDTQYF TGTGCCAGCAGCCACGGAACAGACAGGGGGCGCACAGATACGCAGTATTTT
few - TRBJ2-7 TRBV28 CASSSSGRSYEQYF TGTGCCAGCAGTTCGTCGGGGAGGTCCTACGAGCAGTACTTC
- - TRBJ2-7 TRBV6-5 CASSRDRNYEQYF TGTGCCAGCAGCCGGGACCGCAACTACGAGCAGTACTTC
- TRBD2 TRBJ2-3 TRBV14 CASSLLGLAATDTQYF TGTGCCAGCAGCCTCCTGGGACTAGCGGCCACAGATACGCAGTATTTT
- TRBD1 TRBJ1-5 TRBV27 CASSPSDRGYSNQPQHF TGTGCCAGCAGCCCCTCGGACAGGGGATATAGCAATCAGCCCCAGCATTTT
few - TRBJ2-7 TRBV20-1 CSGGHEGPTYF TGCAGTGGGGGCCACGAGGGGCCTACCTACTTC
- - TRBJ2-3 TRBV29-1 CSVGQALTDTQYF TGCAGCGTTGGACAGGCGCTCACAGATACGCAGTATTTT
few - TRBJ1-5 TRBV9 CASSVSGNNQPQHF TGTGCCAGCAGCGTTTCAGGGAACAATCAGCCCCAGCATTTT
- - TRBJ2-7 TRBV27 CASSSRTRADYEQYF TGTGCCAGCAGTTCCCGGACGAGAGCAGATTACGAGCAGTACTTC
- - TRBJ2-7 TRBV6-5 CASSYSRVKVAYEQYF TGTGCCAGCAGTTACTCGAGGGTAAAAGTGGCCTACGAGCAGTACTTC
- TRBD2 TRBJ2-7 TRBV5-1 CASSSSGRIFYEQYF TGCGCCAGCAGCTCCAGCGGGAGAATTTTCTACGAGCAGTACTTC
few - TRBJ2-7 TRBV21-1 CASSKALSRGLNEQYF TGTGCCAGCAGCAAAGCGCTTTCCAGGGGGCTGAACGAGCAGTACTTC
many - TRBJ1-1 TRBV23-1 CASSQPVGNF TGCGCCAGCAGTCAACCGGTCGGGAACTTT
- TRBD1 TRBJ1-5 TRBV10-3 CAISERQGDTTPQHF TGTGCCATCAGTGAGCGTCAGGGGGATACAACGCCCCAGCATTTT
- - TRBJ1-2 TRBV19 CASREANYGYTF TGTGCCAGTCGAGAAGCTAACTATGGCTACACCTTC
- - TRBJ2-1 TRBV21-1 CASSARQALEQFF TGTGCCAGCAGCGCAAGACAGGCCCTGGAGCAGTTCTTC
- TRBD1 TRBJ2-5 TRBV28 CASSFGWGQLGQETQYF TGTGCCAGCAGTTTCGGTTGGGGACAGCTGGGTCAAGAGACCCAGTACTTC
few TRBD1 TRBJ1-1 TRBV5-1 CASSLTGVANTEAFF TGCGCCAGCAGCCTTACAGGGGTAGCCAACACTGAAGCTTTCTTT
many - TRBJ1-2 TRBV27 CASSRARLGGYTF TGTGCCAGCAGTCGAGCCCGGCTGGGGGGCTACACCTTC
few - TRBJ2-1 TRBV12-5 CASGLGVGNEQFF TGTGCTAGTGGTTTGGGGGTGGGCAATGAGCAGTTCTTC
- TRBD1 TRBJ2-5 TRBV27 CASRSPGQGARQYF TGTGCCAGCAGGTCCCCGGGACAGGGGGCGAGGCAGTACTTC
- - TRBJ1-2 TRBV28 CASSPGGTYGYTF TGTGCCAGCAGCCCCGGGGGCACCTATGGCTACACCTTC
few - TRBJ2-7 TRBV7-3 CASSSGAGPYEQYF TGTGCCAGCAGCTCAGGGGCAGGACCTTACGAGCAGTACTTC
few - TRBJ2-1 TRBV30 CAWSVYNEQFF TGTGCCTGGAGTGTGTACAATGAGCAGTTCTTC
few - TRBJ2-3 TRBV30 CAWSRSTWGRTDTQYF TGTGCCTGGAGCCGTTCTACGTGGGGGCGGACAGATACGCAGTATTTT